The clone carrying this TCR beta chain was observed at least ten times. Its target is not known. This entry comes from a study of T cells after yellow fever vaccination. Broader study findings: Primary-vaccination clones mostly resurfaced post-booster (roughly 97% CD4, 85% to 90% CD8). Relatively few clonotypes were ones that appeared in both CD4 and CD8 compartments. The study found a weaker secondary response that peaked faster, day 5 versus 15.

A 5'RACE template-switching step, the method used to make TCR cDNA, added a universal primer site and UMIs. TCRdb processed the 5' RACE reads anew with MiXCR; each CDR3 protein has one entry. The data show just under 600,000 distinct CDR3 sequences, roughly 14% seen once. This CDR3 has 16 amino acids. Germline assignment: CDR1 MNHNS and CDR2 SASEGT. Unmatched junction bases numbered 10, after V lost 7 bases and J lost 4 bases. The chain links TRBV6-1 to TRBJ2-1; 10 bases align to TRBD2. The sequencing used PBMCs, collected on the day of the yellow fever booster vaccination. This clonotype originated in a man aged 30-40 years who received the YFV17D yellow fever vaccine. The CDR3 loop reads CASTLRRTSGYNEQFF. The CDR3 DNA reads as TGTGCCAGCACCCTACGAAGGACTAGCGGTTACAATGAGCAGTTCTTC.